Included here is one T cell receptor beta chain sequence, with context. Its antigen is currently unknown. The source of the sample is a study of cytomegalovirus exposure and HLA in healthy donors. The study, taken as a whole, reports: Researchers catalogued 150 or so TCR beta chains as cytomegalovirus-associated. An analysis that came later showed most CMV-associated TCR beta chains appearing HLA-restricted. Later analysis identified a missense DCLRE1C variant that was linked to TCR beta V- and J-gene trimming.

The germline V gene has CDR1 KGHSH and CDR2 LQKENI. V dropped 3 bases and J dropped 6; count of bases not matched to a gene: 7. The CDR3 loop spans 14 amino acids. The primer mix had 60 Vbeta and 13 Jbeta primers. TCRdb keeps only in-frame clones here, not all; method: immunoSEQ multiplex PCR. The top ten hold around 1.9% of the sample, which has around 130,000 clones, approximately 78% seen once. The source material was PBMCs. J is TRBJ2-7 and V is TRBV18, with 8 nucleotides matching TRBD1. This TCR was recovered from a man aged 35 to 55 in good health and CMV-seronegative. The CDR3, as DNA: TGTGCCAGCTCACCGAGCGCCAGGGGGCTCGAGCAGTACTTC. Its protein is CASSPSARGLEQYF.